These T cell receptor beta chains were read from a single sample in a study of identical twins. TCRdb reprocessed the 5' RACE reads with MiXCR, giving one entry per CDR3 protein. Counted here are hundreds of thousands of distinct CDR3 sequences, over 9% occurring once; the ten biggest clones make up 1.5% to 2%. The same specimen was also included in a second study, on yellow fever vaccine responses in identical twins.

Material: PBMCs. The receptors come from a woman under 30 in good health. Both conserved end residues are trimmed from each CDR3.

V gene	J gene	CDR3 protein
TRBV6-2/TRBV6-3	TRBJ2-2	ASSTQGTGPLSWAPGELF
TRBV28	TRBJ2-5	ASSPPTGGGETQY
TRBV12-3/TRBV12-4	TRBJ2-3	ASSLSPRGALVDTQY
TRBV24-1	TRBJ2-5	ATKGQDARETQY
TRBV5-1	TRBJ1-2	ASREDRGNYGYT
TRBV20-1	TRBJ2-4	SARERTGGLGNIQY
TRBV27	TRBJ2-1	ASSNSRTGAYNEQF
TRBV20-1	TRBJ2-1	SAQGLARGEQF
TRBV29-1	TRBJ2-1	SLRLAGEPWNDEQF
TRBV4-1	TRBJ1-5	ASSQDPQFNQPQH
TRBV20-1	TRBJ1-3	SAGLGNTIY
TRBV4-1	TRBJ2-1	ASSQQLGPAGSNEQF
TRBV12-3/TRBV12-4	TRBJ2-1	ASILRGTGYFNEQF
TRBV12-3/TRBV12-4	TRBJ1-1	ASSFPTAEAF
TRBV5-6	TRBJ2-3	ASSLVAGRRTDTQY
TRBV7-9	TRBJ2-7	ASSLAEGRKVEQY
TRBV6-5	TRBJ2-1	ASSSRHPSYNEQF
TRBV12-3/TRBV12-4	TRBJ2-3	ASSSYSGLAGRTDTQY
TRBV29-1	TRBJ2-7	SVGSVDEQY
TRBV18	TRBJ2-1	ATVWRNEQF
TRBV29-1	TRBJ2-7	SVLYRDSYREQY
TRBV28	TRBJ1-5	ASSLFEGQPQH
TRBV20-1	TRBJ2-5	SASVPGLAVRETQY
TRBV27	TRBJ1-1	ASSPPFGPDTEAF
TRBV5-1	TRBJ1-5	ASSPGDAYQPQH
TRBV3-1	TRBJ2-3	ASSPEGQKGLAGGYTQY
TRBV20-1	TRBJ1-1	SAGGGGVTEAF
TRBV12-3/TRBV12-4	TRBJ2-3	ASSWLATPDTQY
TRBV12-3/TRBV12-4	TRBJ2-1	ASSTRTSGGTQF
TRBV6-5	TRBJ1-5	ASSSLGAQPQH
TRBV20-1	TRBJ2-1	SAARPRTNYNEQF
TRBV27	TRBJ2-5	ASSLSPAGTGLRSETQY
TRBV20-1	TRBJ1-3	SVRGPSAGNTIY
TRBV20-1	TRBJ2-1	SARVTSNSYNEQF
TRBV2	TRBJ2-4	ASSGPGTLAKNIQY
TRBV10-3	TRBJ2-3	AIRGGPLDTQY
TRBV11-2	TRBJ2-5	ASSLHPNQETQY
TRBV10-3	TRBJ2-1	AITPSAGFNEQF
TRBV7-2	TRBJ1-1	ASSPEWGNTEAF
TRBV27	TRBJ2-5	ASSLKGQGRETQY
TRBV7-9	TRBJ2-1	ALGLQQF
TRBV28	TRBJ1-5	ASRSGLSNQPQH
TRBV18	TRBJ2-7	ASRTSSYEQY
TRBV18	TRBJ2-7	ASSRNLGGSHEQY
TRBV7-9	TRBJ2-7	ASSQPTGAGYEQY
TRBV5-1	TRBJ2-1	ASSSADEQF
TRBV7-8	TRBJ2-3	ASRGGTSVLDTQY
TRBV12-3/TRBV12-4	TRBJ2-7	ASSLGVAGRSEQY
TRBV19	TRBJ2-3	ASSHGLAGDGTQY
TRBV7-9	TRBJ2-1	ASRLGHNEQF
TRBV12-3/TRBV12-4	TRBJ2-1	ASSTRDIQI
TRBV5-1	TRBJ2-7	ASSMEKAYEQY
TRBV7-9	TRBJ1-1	ASSPNYGEMGEAF
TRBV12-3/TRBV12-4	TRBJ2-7	ASSPGQGANYEQY
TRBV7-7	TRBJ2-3	ASSQGTAPSTDTQY
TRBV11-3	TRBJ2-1	ASSQGLRGNEQF
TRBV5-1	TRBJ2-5	ASSTGAYQETQY